These 31 T cell receptor beta chains originate from one sample sequenced in a study of OX40 agonist ivuxolimab in advanced cancers. Profiled with immunoSEQ multiplex PCR; TCRdb holds only in-frame clones, not every one. Of more than 55,000 clones detected, under 85% appear once; the ten largest clones hold around 5%. Sequenced here: CD4+ or CD8+ T cells sorted from blood, sampled in a trial of the OX40 agonist ivuxolimab. Receptors were obtained from an adult with an advanced solid tumor such as melanoma, head and neck, liver or kidney cancer.

The gene calls are TRBV6-5 and TRBJ1-5; D is unclear. CDR1 and CDR2 from the germline V gene are MNHEY and SVGAGI. Trimming stripped 5 bases from V and 6 bases from J, with 17 bases between. There are 15 residues in the CDR3. CDR3 nucleotide sequence: TGTGCCAGCAGTCCGACCGACGGAGTCTTTCAGCCCCAGCATTTT. It specifies CASSPTDGVFQPQHF.

In its sample, this clone was seen a few times. The chain has TRBV2 and TRBJ1-4, with D perhaps TRBD1 (6 bases). CDR3 length: 16 residues. Trimming took 1 base from V and 1 from J, leaving 10 bases between them. Germline CDR1 and CDR2: SNHLY and FYNNEI. The CDR3 spells CASSEDGGRTNEKLFF. The CDR3 DNA follows: TGTGCCAGCAGTGAAGACGGGGGCCGAACTAATGAAAAACTGTTTTTT.

V and J are TRBV5-1 and TRBJ1-4; TRBD1 aligns across 8 bases. The CDR3 has 13 amino acids. Unmatched junction bases numbered 6, after V lost 5 bases and J lost 9 bases. Germline CDR1 reads SGHRS; CDR2 reads YFSETQ. CDR3 loop: CASSPRTGQKLFF. CDR3 nucleotide sequence: TGCGCCAGCAGTCCCCGGACAGGGCAAAAACTGTTTTTT.

The rearrangement uses TRBV6-5 and TRBJ2-5; TRBD1 matches 7 bases. There are 13 residues in the CDR3. V lost 5 bases and J lost 5; bases outside the gene matches: 5. Per the germline V gene, CDR1 is MNHEY and CDR2 is SVGAGI. The chain's CDR3 is CASSRARGETQYF. In DNA, the CDR3 is TGTGCCAGCAGTCGGGCCAGGGGGGAGACCCAGTACTTC.

The chain employs TRBV11-2 and TRBJ2-2; 8 bases align to TRBD1. Unmatched junction bases numbered 6, after V lost 5 bases and J lost 4 bases. The CDR3 runs 15 residues. Germline V gives CDR1 SGHAT, CDR2 FQNNGV. CDR3 in amino acids: CASSPNTGGTGELFF. The CDR3 nucleotides read TGTGCCAGCAGCCCAAACACAGGGGGCACCGGGGAGCTGTTTTTT.

The rearrangement uses TRBV19 and TRBJ2-1, with 9 nucleotides matching TRBD2. The CDR3 is 14 amino acids. Germline V gene sequence: CDR1 LNHDA, CDR2 SQIVND (reference sequence). The J segment lost 5 bases and the V segment lost 6 bases, leaving 5 bases of the junction unmatched. For the CDR3, the DNA is TGTGCCAGTAGGCGGGGGGGGTTTAACAATGAGCAGTTCTTC. This gives the protein CASRRGGFNNEQFF.

This clone appeared a single time. The CDR3 spells CASSAPAGQGKYGYTF. CDR3 sequence (DNA): TGTGCCAGCAGTGCCCCCGCGGGACAGGGAAAATATGGCTACACCTTC. The chain recombines TRBV6-1 with TRBJ1-2; TRBD1 matches at 9 bases. V lost 4 bases, J lost 5 bases, and 11 bases stayed unmatched. The CDR3 covers 16 residues. CDR1 is MNHNS and CDR2 is SASEGT in the germline V gene.

The chain is built from TRBV10-3 and TRBJ2-7; D is unclear. The CDR3 length is 11 residues. The V end was cut by 3 bases, the J end by 2 bases, with 2 bases between. Germline CDR1 is ENHRY and CDR2 is SYGVKD. CDR3 protein: CAISDTYEQYF. The CDR3, as DNA: TGTGCCATCAGTGACACCTACGAGCAGTACTTC.

The chain links TRBV7-9 to TRBJ2-2; D ambiguous. Trimming stripped 8 bases from V and 4 bases from J, with 11 bases between. The germline gives CDR1 SEHNR, CDR2 FQNEAQ (reference sequence). There are 13 residues in the CDR3. DNA for the CDR3: TGTGCCAGCCCTGGTTCGGTCACCGGGGAGCTGTTTTTT. It yields the protein CASPGSVTGELFF.

This rearrangement joins TRBV2 to TRBJ2-3; TRBD2 matches at 7 bases. With 6 bases clipped from V and 0 bases from J, the junction kept 6 bases outside the gene matches. Germline V gene sequence: CDR1 SNHLY, CDR2 FYNNEI. The CDR3 is made up of 15 amino acids. The CDR3 reads CASRWGGVSTDTQYF. As DNA, the CDR3 is TGTGCCAGCAGGTGGGGGGGAGTTAGCACAGATACGCAGTATTTT.

The chain carries TRBV5-5 and TRBJ1-4; 11 bases are shared with TRBD1. This CDR3 spans 16 amino acids. V lost 5 bases, J lost 3 bases, and 6 bases stayed unmatched. Germline CDR1 is SGHKS and CDR2 is YYEKEE (reference sequence). The CDR3 DNA follows: TGTGCCAGCAGGAGGACAGGGGGCGCCTCTAATGAAAAACTGTTTTTT. It is translated as CASRRTGGASNEKLFF. The whole variable domain, remainder taken from reference TRBV5-5 and TRBJ1-4, is DAGVTQSPTHLIKTRGQQVTLRCSPISGHKSVSWYQQVLGQGPQFIFQYYEKEERGRGNFPDRFSARQFPNYSSELNVNALLLGDSALYLCASRRTGGASNEKLFFGSGTQLSVL.

The genes are TRBV9 and TRBJ2-5; TRBD2 agrees at 7 bases. Looked up from germline, CDR1 is SGDLS and CDR2 is YYNGEE. The J segment lost 2 bases and the V segment lost 3 bases, leaving 10 bases of the junction unmatched. This CDR3 is built from 16 residues. For the CDR3, the DNA is TGTGCCAGCAGCGCCGATAGCGGGCGGATACAAGAGACCCAGTACTTC. It specifies CASSADSGRIQETQYF. Full variable domain (missing parts from reference TRBV9 and TRBJ2-5): DSGVTQTPKHLITATGQRVTLRCSPRSGDLSVYWYQQSLDQGLQFLIQYYNGEERAKGNILERFSAQQFPDLHSELNLSSLELGDSALYFCASSADSGRIQETQYFGPGTRLLVL.

The chain is built from TRBV7-9 and TRBJ1-1, with no clear D. The CDR3 has 14 amino acids. V was cut by 6 bases and J by 4 bases, with 15 bases left in between. CDR1 and CDR2 (germline): SEHNR, FQNEAQ (reference sequence). The CDR3: CASSPMASGTEAFF. CDR3 DNA: TGTGCCAGCAGTCCAATGGCCTCTGGCACTGAAGCTTTCTTT.

The chain recombines TRBV20-1 with TRBJ2-7, with 10 bases that match TRBD1. This CDR3 spans 10 amino acids. Looked up from germline, CDR1 is DFQATT and CDR2 is SNEGSKA (reference sequence). The CDR3 region is CGTGDYEQYF. The CDR3 DNA follows: TGCGGGACAGGGGACTACGAGCAGTACTTC.

The V and J genes are TRBV5-1 and TRBJ2-3; TRBD2 matches at 8 bases. This CDR3 spans 17 amino acids. The germline V gene has CDR1 SGHRS and CDR2 YFSETQ. V was pared by 0 bases and J by 1 base, with 7 bases of the junction left unmatched. The CDR3 reads CASSLAGAGVGTDTQYF. The CDR3 nucleotides are TGCGCCAGCAGCTTGGCCGGAGCGGGAGTCGGCACAGATACGCAGTATTTT.

In regard to this clone: This same CDR3 is encoded by further DNA sequences in the sample. The rearrangement links TRBV6-1 to TRBJ2-7; no clear D gene. Per germline, CDR1 MNHNS and CDR2 SASEGT. The CDR3 has 10 amino acids. The V and J ends lost 4 bases and 4 bases respectively, with 2 bases between them. CDR3 sequence (DNA): TGTGCCAGCAGTGGATACGAGCAGTACTTC. Its translation is CASSGYEQYF.

CDR3 sequence reads: CASSTDRGSYEQYF. The CDR3 DNA follows: TGTGCCAGCAGCACGGACAGGGGCTCCTACGAGCAGTACTTC. V and J are TRBV2 and TRBJ2-7; 9 bases match TRBD1. With 6 bases clipped from V and 0 bases from J, the junction kept 3 bases outside the gene matches. The CDR3 has 14 residues. Germline-derived CDR1 and CDR2 are SNHLY and FYNNEI.

The chain carries TRBV29-1 and TRBJ2-5; possible D gene TRBD1, 5 bases. CDR1 and CDR2 from the germline V gene are SQVTM and ANQGSEA. V lost 7 bases, J lost 2 bases, and 14 bases lay in between. The CDR3 covers 13 residues. CDR3 sequence reads: CSDRKSPQETQYF. In DNA, the CDR3 is TGCAGCGACAGGAAGTCTCCGCAAGAGACCCAGTACTTC.

This sequence joins TRBV9 and TRBJ2-3; D perhaps matches TRBD1 (6 bases). Per germline, CDR1 SGDLS and CDR2 YYNGEE. The CDR3 is made up of 16 amino acids. The V end was cut by 3 bases, the J end by 2 bases, with 16 bases between. CDR3 sequence (DNA): TGTGCCAGCAGCGCCGAGGGGGTCGCGAACACAGATACGCAGTATTTT. Its protein product is CASSAEGVANTDTQYF.

The chain carries TRBV28 and TRBJ2-5, with 13 bases lining up with TRBD2. The end of the DNA fits TRBJ2-7 better, so the J call may be wrong. Per the germline V gene, CDR1 is MDHEN and CDR2 is SYDVKM. This CDR3 is 16 amino acids long. CDR3 protein: CASSPGLAGAVYEQYF. DNA of the CDR3: TGTGCCAGCAGTCCCGGACTAGCGGGAGCAGTTTACGAGCAGTACTTC.

The genes are TRBV11-2 and TRBJ2-5, with unresolved D. The V end lost 1 base, the J end lost 5 bases, and 5 bases lay between the germline ends. Germline V gene lookup returns CDR1 SGHAT and CDR2 FQNNGV. The CDR3 loop spans 12 amino acids. CDR3 residues: CASSLGSETQYF. CDR3 coding DNA: TGTGCCAGCAGCTTAGGTTCTGAGACCCAGTACTTC. Using reference TRBV11-2 and TRBJ2-5 for the parts outside the CDR3, the full variable domain is EAGVAQSPRYKIIEKRQSVAFWCNPISGHATLYWYQQILGQGPKLLIQFQNNGVVDDSQLPKDRFSAERLKGVDSTLKIQPAKLEDSAVYLCASSLGSETQYFGPGTRLLVL.

This chain connects TRBV9 to TRBJ2-1; D tentatively reads TRBD1 or TRBD2 (5 bases each). CDR3 length equals 15 residues. V lost 3 bases, J lost 10 bases, and 20 bases lay in between. The germline gives CDR1 SGDLS, CDR2 YYNGEE. The chain's CDR3 is CASSAMGVRGMEQFF. The CDR3 nucleotides read TGTGCCAGCAGCGCAATGGGAGTACGGGGCATGGAGCAGTTCTTC.

The table lists this clone with a count of one. V and J are TRBV2 and TRBJ1-2; TRBD1 might be the D (5 bases). Germline CDR1 SNHLY, CDR2 FYNNEI. The CDR3 runs to 11 residues. The germline V and J ends were trimmed by 9 bases and 3 bases, with 8 bases remaining between them. The CDR3 DNA sequence: TGTGCCAGTGGGACGGACTATGGCTACACCTTC. It specifies CASGTDYGYTF. The whole variable domain, filled in from reference TRBV2 and TRBJ1-2, reads EPEVTQTPSHQVTQMGQEVILRCVPISNHLYFYWYRQILGQKVEFLVSFYNNEISEKSEIFDDQFSVERPDGSNFTLKIRSTKLEDSAMYFCASGTDYGYTFGSGTRLTVV.

The CDR3, as DNA: TGCGCCAGCAGCTCCAGTCCGGGGAACACTGAAGCTTTCTTT. It specifies CASSSSPGNTEAFF. The chain has TRBV5-1 and TRBJ1-1; D gene unclear. Germline V lookup: CDR1 SGHRS, CDR2 YFSETQ. CDR3 length: 14 residues. The V end lost 3 bases, the J end lost 1 base, and 10 bases lay between the germline ends.

The V gene is TRBV19, the J gene TRBJ1-3; D is undetermined. This CDR3 contains 15 residues. The V end was cut by 3 bases, the J end by 0 bases, with 9 bases between. CDR1 is LNHDA and CDR2 is SQIVND in the germline V gene (reference sequence). The CDR3 sequence is CASSIDSSSGNTIYF. In DNA form, the CDR3 reads TGTGCCAGTAGTATTGACTCCAGCTCTGGAAACACCATATATTTT. Full variable domain (remainder filled in from reference TRBV19 and TRBJ1-3): DGGITQSPKYLFRKEGQNVTLSCEQNLNHDAMYWYRQDPGQGLRLIYYSQIVNDFQKGDIAEGYSVSREKKESFPLTVTSAQKNPTAFYLCASSIDSSSGNTIYFGEGSWLTVV.

The chain employs TRBV29-1 and TRBJ2-7; perhaps TRBD2 as D (5 bases). Trimming removed 4 bases from V and 6 bases from J, with 16 bases in between. The CDR3 is 13 residues long. Germline CDR1 is SQVTM and CDR2 is ANQGSEA. The CDR3 nucleotides are TGCAGCGTTGGTAGCGTTTCGGGTTTCGAGCAGTACTTC. This translates into CSVGSVSGFEQYF.

On this clone: One end of the junction fails to match germline, which may point to a read error. The CDR3 region has the DNA TGTGCCAGCTCAACACCCGGGACAGGGCATGGCTACACCTTC. Amino acids: CASSTPGTGHGYTF. The chain employs TRBV18 and TRBJ1-2, with TRBD1 matching over 9 bases. The CDR3 totals 14 residues. Germline lookup yields CDR1 KGHSH and CDR2 LQKENI.

This sequence joins TRBV27 and TRBJ1-1; the D is unclear. The V and J ends lost 3 bases and 0 bases respectively, with 5 bases between them. The CDR3 loop spans 13 amino acids. Germline-derived CDR1 and CDR2 are MNHEY and SMNVEV (reference sequence). The CDR3 spells CASSLDLNTEAFF. The DNA for the CDR3 is TGTGCCAGCAGTTTGGACCTGAACACTGAAGCTTTCTTT.

The chain employs TRBV14 and TRBJ1-1, with unresolved D. Trimming removed 4 bases at V and 0 bases at J, with 6 bases between. Germline-derived CDR1 and CDR2 are SGHDN and FVKESK. The CDR3 is 13 residues long. The CDR3 region has the DNA TGTGCCAGCAGCCGGCAGGTGAACACTGAAGCTTTCTTT. Translation: CASSRQVNTEAFF.

The chain recombines TRBV5-1 with TRBJ2-1; TRBD1 might be the D (5 bases). Germline V lookup: CDR1 SGHRS, CDR2 YFSETQ. The V end lost 4 bases, the J end lost 6 bases, and 17 bases lay between the germline ends. There are 15 residues in the CDR3. The CDR3 region has the DNA TGCGCCAGCAGCACAGGTGCCGGAACGGGCAATGAGCAGTTCTTC. This encodes CASSTGAGTGNEQFF.

As to this clone: This CDR3 is also generated by other DNA sequences in the sample. V usage is TRBV18 and J usage is TRBJ2-1; 11 bases line up with TRBD2. Losses at the gene ends were 3 bases for V and 3 bases for J; bases not matched to a gene: 1. The germline V gene encodes CDR1 KGHSH and CDR2 LQKENI. This CDR3 contains 15 residues. CDR3 residues: CASSPGTSGYNEQFF. The CDR3 DNA reads TGTGCCAGCTCACCGGGGACTAGCGGCTACAATGAGCAGTTCTTC.